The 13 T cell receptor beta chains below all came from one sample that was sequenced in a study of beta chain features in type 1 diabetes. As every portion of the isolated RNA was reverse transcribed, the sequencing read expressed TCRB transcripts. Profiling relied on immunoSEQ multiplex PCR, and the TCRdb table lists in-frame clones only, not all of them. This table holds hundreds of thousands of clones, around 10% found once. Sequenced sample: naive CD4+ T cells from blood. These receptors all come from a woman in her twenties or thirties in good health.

In DNA form, the CDR3 reads TGTGCCAGCTCGTTCGACAGGGGGCGTGTAGATACGCAGTATTTT. It specifies CASSFDRGRVDTQYF. The chain links TRBV18 to TRBJ2-3, with 10 bases fitting TRBD1. V dropped 6 bases and J dropped 5; count of bases not matched to a gene: 8. This CDR3 region has 15 residues. CDR1 is KGHSH, CDR2 LQKENI, per germline.

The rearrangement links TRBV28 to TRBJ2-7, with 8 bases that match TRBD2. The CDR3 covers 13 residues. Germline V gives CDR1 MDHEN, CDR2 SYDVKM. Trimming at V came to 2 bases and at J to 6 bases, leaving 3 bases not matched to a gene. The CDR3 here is CASSLPRGGEQYF. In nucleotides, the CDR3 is TGTGCCAGCAGTTTACCCCGGGGGGGCGAGCAGTACTTC.

This CDR3 reads CASSSRTLAKNIQYF. The CDR3 nucleotides are TGTGCCAGCAGCTCTAGAACCTTAGCCAAAAACATTCAGTACTTC. The genes are TRBV5-4 and TRBJ2-4; no clear D gene. The CDR3 sequence is 15 residues long. The V end lost 3 bases, the J end lost 0 bases, and 10 bases lay between the germline ends. From germline, CDR1 is SGHNT and CDR2 YYREEE (reference sequence).

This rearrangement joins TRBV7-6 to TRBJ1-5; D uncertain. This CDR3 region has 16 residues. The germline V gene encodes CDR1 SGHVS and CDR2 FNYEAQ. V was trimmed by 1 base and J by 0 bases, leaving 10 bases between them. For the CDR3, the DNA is TGTGCCAGCAGCTTAGGCGCAGCGTTTAGCAATCAGCCCCAGCATTTT. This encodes CASSLGAAFSNQPQHF.

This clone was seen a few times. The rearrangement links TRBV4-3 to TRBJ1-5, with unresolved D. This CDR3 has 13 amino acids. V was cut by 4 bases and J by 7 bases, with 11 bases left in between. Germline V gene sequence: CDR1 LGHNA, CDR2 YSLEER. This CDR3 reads CASSRVPGQPQHF. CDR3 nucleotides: TGCGCCAGCAGCCGAGTACCGGGGCAGCCCCAGCATTTT.

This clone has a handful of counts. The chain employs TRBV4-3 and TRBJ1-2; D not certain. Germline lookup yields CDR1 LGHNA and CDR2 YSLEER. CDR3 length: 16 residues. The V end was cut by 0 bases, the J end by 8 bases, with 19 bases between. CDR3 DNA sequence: TGCGCCAGCAGCCAAGACGCTATGGAAGGAGGATTGGGCTACACCTTC. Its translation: CASSQDAMEGGLGYTF.

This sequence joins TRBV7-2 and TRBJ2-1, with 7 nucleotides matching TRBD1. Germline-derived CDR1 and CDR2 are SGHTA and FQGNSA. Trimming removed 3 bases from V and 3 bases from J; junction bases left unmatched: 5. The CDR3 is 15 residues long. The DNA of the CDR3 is TGTGCCAGCAGCTTCGGACAGGTGGACTACAATGAGCAGTTCTTC. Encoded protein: CASSFGQVDYNEQFF.

DNA for the CDR3: TGCGCCAGCAGTCAATCCCTACGGGGAGGGGCAGGGGAACAGCCCCAGCATTTT. The encoded protein is CASSQSLRGGAGEQPQHF. The chain carries TRBV23-1 and TRBJ1-5; TRBD1 might be the D (6 bases). TRBV23-1 falls under the ORF class, with uncertain function. Trimming removed 0 bases at V and 7 bases at J, with 22 bases between. The CDR3 covers 18 residues.

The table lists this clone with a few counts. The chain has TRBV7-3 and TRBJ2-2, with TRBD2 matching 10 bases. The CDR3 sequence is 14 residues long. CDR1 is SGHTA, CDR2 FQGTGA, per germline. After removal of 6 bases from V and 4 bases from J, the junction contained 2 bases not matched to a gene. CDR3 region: CASRSSGSTGELFF. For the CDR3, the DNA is TGTGCCAGCAGGTCTAGCGGGAGCACCGGGGAGCTGTTTTTT. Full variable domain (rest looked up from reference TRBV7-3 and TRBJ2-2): GAGVSQTPSNKVTEKGKYVELRCDPISGHTALYWYRQSLGQGPEFLIYFQGTGAADDSGLPNDRFFAVRPEGSVSTLKIQRTERGDSAVYLCASRSSGSTGELFFGEGSRLTVL.

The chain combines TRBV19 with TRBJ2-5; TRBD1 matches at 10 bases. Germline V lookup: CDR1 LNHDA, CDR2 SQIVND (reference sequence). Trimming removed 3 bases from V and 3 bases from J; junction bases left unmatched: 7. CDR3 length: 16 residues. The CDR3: CASSMKGQGIEETQYF. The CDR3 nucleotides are TGTGCCAGTAGTATGAAGGGACAGGGGATAGAAGAGACCCAGTACTTC.

The CDR3 coding sequence is TGTGCCAGCAGCCGAGACAGGGCCGTCCAAGAGACCCAGTACTTC. As protein: CASSRDRAVQETQYF. J is TRBJ2-5 and V is TRBV5-4, with 7 bases aligning to TRBD1. The germline CDR1 and CDR2 sequences are SGHNT and YYREEE (reference sequence). Trimming cost V 4 bases and J 1 base; bases outside gene matches: 7. The CDR3 is made up of 15 amino acids.

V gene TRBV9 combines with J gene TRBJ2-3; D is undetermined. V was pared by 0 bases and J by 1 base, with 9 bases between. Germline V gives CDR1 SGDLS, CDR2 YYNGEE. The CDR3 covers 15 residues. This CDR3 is CASSVVQTRTDTQYF. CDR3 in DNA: TGTGCCAGCAGCGTAGTTCAAACTCGCACAGATACGCAGTATTTT.

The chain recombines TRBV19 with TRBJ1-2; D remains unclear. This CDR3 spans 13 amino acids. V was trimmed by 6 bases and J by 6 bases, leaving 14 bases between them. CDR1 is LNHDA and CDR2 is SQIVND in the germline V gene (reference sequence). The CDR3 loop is CASRRTIWDGYTF. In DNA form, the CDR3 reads TGTGCCAGTAGGAGGACTATATGGGATGGCTACACCTTC.